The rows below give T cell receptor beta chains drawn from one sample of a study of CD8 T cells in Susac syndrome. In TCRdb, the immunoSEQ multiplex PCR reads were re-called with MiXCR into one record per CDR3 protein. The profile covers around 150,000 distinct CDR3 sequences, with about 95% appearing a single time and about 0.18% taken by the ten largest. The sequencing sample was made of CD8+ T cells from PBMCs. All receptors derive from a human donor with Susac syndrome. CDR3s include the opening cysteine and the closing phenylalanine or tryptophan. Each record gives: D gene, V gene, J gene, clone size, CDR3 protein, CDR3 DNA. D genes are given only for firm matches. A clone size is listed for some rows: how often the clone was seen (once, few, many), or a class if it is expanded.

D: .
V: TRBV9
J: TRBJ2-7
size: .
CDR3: CASRPRTDYEQYF
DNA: TGTGCCAGCAGACCTCGGACAGACTACGAGCAGTACTTC

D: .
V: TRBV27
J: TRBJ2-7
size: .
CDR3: CASSLSGLDYEQYF
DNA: TGTGCCAGCAGTTTATCGGGCCTAGACTACGAGCAGTACTTC

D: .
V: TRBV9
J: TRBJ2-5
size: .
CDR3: CASSGLQNQETQYF
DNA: TGTGCCAGCAGCGGATTACAGAATCAAGAGACCCAGTACTTC

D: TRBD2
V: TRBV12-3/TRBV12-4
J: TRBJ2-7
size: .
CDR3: CASSRLLAGVSYEQYF
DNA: TGTGCCAGCAGTAGGCTACTAGCGGGAGTTTCTTACGAGCAGTACTTC

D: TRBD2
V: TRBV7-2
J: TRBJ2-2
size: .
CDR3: CASSPMGGPWTGELFF
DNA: TGTGCCAGCAGCCCCATGGGAGGGCCTTGGACCGGGGAGCTGTTTTTT

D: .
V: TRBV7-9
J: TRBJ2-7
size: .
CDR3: CASRPGTMSSYEQYF
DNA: TGTGCCAGCAGACCCGGGACCATGAGCTCCTACGAGCAGTACTTC

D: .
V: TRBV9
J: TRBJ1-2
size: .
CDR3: CASSVAPGFDGYTF
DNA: TGTGCCAGCAGCGTAGCCCCTGGCTTTGACGGCTACACCTTC

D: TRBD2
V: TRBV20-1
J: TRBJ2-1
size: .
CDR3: CSARLAGSNEQFF
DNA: TGCAGTGCTAGACTAGCGGGCTCCAATGAGCAGTTCTTC

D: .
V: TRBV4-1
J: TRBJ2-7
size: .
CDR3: CASSQDSRASYYEQYF
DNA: TGCGCCAGCAGCCAAGATAGCAGGGCCTCCTATTACGAGCAGTACTTC

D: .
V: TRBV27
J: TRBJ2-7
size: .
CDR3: CASSLSGTATYEQYF
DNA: TGTGCCAGCAGTTTATCCGGGACGGCTACCTACGAGCAGTACTTC

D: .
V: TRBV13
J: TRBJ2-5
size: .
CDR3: CASTPGPQETQYF
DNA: TGTGCCAGCACCCCCGGCCCCCAAGAGACCCAGTACTTC

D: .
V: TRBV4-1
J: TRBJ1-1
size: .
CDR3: CASSQGSTPVTEAFF
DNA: TGCGCCAGCAGCCAAGGTTCCACCCCGGTCACTGAAGCTTTCTTT

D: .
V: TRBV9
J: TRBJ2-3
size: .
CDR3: CASSSQTQESTDTQYF
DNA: TGTGCCAGCAGCTCCCAGACACAGGAAAGCACAGATACGCAGTATTTT

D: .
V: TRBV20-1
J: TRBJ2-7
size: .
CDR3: CSAHDRTQHMAYEQYF
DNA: TGCAGTGCCCACGACCGGACTCAACATATGGCCTACGAGCAGTACTTC

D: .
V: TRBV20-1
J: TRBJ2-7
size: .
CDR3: CSALPTSRSSYEQYF
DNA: TGCAGTGCCCTTCCTACTAGCAGAAGCTCCTACGAGCAGTACTTC

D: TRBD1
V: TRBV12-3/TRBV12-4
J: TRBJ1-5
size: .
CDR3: CASSTGGGQPQHF
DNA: TGTGCCAGCAGTACAGGGGGAGGCCAGCCCCAGCATTTT

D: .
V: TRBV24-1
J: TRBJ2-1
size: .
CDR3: CATSDLTSLDRQNEQFF
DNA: TGTGCCACCAGTGATTTGACTTCCTTAGATAGGCAAAATGAGCAGTTCTTC

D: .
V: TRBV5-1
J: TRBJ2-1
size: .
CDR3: CASSFEGGSIDEQFF
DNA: TGCGCCAGCAGCTTCGAGGGAGGTTCTATCGATGAGCAGTTCTTC

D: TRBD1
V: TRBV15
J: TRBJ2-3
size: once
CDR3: CATSGDRGASSTDTQYF
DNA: TGTGCCACCAGCGGCGACAGGGGGGCCTCTAGCACAGATACGCAGTATTTT

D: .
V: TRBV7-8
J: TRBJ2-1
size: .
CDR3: CASSLVFSGTWIHEQFF
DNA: TGTGCCAGCAGCTTAGTATTTAGCGGTACGTGGATCCATGAGCAGTTCTTC

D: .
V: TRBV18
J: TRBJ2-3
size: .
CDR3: CASSPLSRTLSTDTQYF
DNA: TGTGCCAGCTCACCCCTGTCGCGGACTCTTAGCACAGATACGCAGTATTTT

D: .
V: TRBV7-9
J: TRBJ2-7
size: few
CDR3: CASSLESYEQYF
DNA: TGTGCCAGCAGCTTAGAATCCTACGAGCAGTACTTC

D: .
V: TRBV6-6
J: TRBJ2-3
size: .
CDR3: CASSYQGITDTQYF
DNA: TGTGCCAGCAGTTACCAGGGTATCACAGATACGCAGTATTTT

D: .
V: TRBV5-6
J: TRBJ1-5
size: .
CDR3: CASSLHPNQPQHF
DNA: TGTGCCAGCAGCTTACACCCGAATCAGCCCCAGCATTTT

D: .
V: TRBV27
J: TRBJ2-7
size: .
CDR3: CASSTTQGSYEQYF
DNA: TGTGCCAGCAGTACGACACAGGGCTCCTACGAGCAGTACTTC

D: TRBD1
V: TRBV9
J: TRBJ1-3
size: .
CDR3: CASSRDSGNTIYF
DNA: TGTGCCAGCAGCCGGGACAGTGGAAACACCATATATTTT

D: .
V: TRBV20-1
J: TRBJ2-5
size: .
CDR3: CSAKEVLYQETQYF
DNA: TGCAGTGCCAAGGAGGTATTGTACCAAGAGACCCAGTACTTC

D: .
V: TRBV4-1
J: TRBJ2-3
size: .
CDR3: CASSQTQGADTQYF
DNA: TGCGCCAGCAGCCAAACTCAGGGCGCAGATACGCAGTATTTT

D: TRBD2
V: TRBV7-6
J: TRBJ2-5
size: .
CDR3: CASSPGGLAGGGETQYF
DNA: TGTGCCAGCAGCCCTGGGGGACTAGCGGGAGGGGGAGAGACCCAGTACTTC

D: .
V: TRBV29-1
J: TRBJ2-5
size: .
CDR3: CSVPGFPKETQYF
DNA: TGCAGCGTCCCGGGGTTTCCTAAAGAGACCCAGTACTTC

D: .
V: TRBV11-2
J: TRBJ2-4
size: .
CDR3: CASSPRSPDIQYF
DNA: TGTGCCAGCAGCCCCCGTTCCCCCGACATTCAGTACTTC

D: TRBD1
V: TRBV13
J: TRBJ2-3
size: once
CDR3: CASSPDRGEADTQYF
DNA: TGTGCCAGCAGCCCTGACAGGGGCGAGGCAGATACGCAGTATTTT

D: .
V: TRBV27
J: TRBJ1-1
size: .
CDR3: CASSPGRGTEAFF
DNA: TGTGCCAGCTCCCCGGGCAGAGGGACTGAAGCTTTCTTT

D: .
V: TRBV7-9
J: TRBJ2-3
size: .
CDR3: CASSLWDGSSTDTQYF
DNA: TGTGCCAGCAGCCTATGGGACGGATCTAGCACAGATACGCAGTATTTT

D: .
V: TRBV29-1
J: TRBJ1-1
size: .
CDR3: CSVVGGNTEAFF
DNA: TGCAGCGTTGTTGGCGGTAACACTGAAGCTTTCTTT

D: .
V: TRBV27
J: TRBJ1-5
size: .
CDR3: CASRKYSNQPQHF
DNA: TGTGCCAGCAGGAAGTATAGCAATCAGCCCCAGCATTTT

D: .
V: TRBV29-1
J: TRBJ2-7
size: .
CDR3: CSVEGGSNHYEQYF
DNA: TGCAGCGTTGAAGGCGGGTCTAATCATTACGAGCAGTACTTC

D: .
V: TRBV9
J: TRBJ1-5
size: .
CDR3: CASTLGPDSNQPQHF
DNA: TGTGCCAGCACCCTCGGCCCGGACTCCAATCAGCCCCAGCATTTT

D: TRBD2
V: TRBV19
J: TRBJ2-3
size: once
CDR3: CASTPWGSGGDTQYF
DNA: TGTGCCAGTACCCCTTGGGGGAGCGGGGGAGATACGCAGTATTTT

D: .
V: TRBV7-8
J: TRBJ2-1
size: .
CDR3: CASSLIKVEQFF
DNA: TGTGCCAGCAGCTTAATCAAGGTAGAGCAGTTCTTC

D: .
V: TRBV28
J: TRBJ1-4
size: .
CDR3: CASHPLSSEKLFF
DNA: TGTGCCAGCCACCCCTTGAGCAGTGAAAAACTGTTTTTT

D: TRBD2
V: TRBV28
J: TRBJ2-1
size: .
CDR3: CASSFPRTSGRNEQFF
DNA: TGTGCCAGCAGTTTTCCCCGGACTAGCGGGAGGAATGAGCAGTTCTTC

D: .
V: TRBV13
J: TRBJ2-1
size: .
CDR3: CASSLGGAGLWFF
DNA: TGTGCCAGCAGCTTAGGTGGGGCTGGCCTATGGTTCTTC

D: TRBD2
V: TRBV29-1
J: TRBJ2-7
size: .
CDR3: CSPGGANLPYEQYF
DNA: TGCAGCCCCGGGGGGGCGAACCTTCCCTACGAGCAGTACTTC

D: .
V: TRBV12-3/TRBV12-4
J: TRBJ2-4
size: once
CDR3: CASSYKNIQYF
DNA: TGTGCCAGCAGTTACAAAAACATTCAGTACTTC

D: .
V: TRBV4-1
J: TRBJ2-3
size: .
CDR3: CASSQERGYTDTQYF
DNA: TGCGCCAGCAGCCAAGAAAGAGGATACACAGATACGCAGTATTTT

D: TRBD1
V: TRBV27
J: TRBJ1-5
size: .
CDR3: CASSWTGYQQGNQPQHF
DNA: TGTGCCAGCAGCTGGACAGGCTACCAACAGGGCAATCAGCCCCAGCATTTT

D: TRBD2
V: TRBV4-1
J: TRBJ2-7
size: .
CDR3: CASSQPTLAGHNYEQYF
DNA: TGCGCCAGCAGCCAACCCACCTTAGCGGGGCATAACTACGAGCAGTACTTC

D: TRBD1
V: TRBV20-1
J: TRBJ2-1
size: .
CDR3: CSARPGTVSYNEQFF
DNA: TGCAGTGCTAGACCCGGGACAGTCTCCTACAATGAGCAGTTCTTC

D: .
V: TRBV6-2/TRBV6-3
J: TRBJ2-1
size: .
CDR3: CASSLRTPNHNEQFF
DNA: TGTGCCAGCAGTTTGCGGACCCCAAACCACAATGAGCAGTTCTTC

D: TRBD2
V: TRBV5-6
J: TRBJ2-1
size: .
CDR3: CASSLERAGGIYNEQFF
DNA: TGTGCCAGCAGCTTGGAAAGAGCGGGAGGAATCTACAATGAGCAGTTCTTC

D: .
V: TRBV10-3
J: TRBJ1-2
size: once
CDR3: CAILSANYGYTF
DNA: TGTGCCATACTCTCCGCTAACTATGGCTACACCTTC

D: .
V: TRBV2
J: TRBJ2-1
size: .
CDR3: CASTGTDGGEQFF
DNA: TGTGCCAGCACCGGGACTGACGGGGGAGAGCAGTTCTTC

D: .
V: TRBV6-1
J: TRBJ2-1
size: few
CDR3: CASSLPGEQFF
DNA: TGTGCCAGCAGCCTCCCAGGGGAGCAGTTCTTC

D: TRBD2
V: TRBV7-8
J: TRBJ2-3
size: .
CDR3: CASSLELAGGDTDTQYF
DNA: TGTGCCAGCAGCTTAGAGCTAGCGGGAGGGGACACAGATACGCAGTATTTT

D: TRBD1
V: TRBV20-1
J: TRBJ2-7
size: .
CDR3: CSASRKYRDRSYEQYF
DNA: TGCAGTGCTAGTCGCAAGTATCGGGACAGATCCTACGAGCAGTACTTC

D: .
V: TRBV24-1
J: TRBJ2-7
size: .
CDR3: CATSDSAGPPYEQYF
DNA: TGTGCCACCAGTGATTCTGCGGGTCCCCCCTACGAGCAGTACTTC